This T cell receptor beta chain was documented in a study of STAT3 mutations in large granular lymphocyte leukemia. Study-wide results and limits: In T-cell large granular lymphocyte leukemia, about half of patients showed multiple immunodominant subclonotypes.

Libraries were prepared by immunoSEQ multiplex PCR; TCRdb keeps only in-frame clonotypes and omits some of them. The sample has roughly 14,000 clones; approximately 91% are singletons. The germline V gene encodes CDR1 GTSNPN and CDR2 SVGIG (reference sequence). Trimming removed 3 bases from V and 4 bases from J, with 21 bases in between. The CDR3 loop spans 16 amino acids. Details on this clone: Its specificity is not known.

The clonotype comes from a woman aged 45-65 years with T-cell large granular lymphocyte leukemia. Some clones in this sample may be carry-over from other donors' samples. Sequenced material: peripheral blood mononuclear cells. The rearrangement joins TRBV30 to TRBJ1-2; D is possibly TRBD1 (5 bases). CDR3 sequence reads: CAWSDGTIRPLYGYTF. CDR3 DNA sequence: TGTGCCTGGAGCGACGGGACTATCAGGCCGCTCTATGGCTACACCTTC.